The source of this T cell receptor (beta chain) is a study of CD8 T cells in acute hepatitis C reinfection (dated by TCRdb to 2020 to 2022). For the study in its entirety: Both during acute infection and after viral clearance, the study profiled the TCRbeta repertoire of CD8+ T cells that were specific for the HCV NS3-1073 epitope. A handful of spontaneous resolvers provided paired acute and follow-up samples. Findings and caveats that apply to the study as a whole: CDR3 sequences shared with other epitopes were rare, and differing sequencing approaches may have limited exact matching. Because bulk sequencing covered only the TCRbeta chain, the alphabeta pairing of public clonotypes could not be determined. Roughly twelve public clonotypes were found regardless of outcome, and V04-02/J02-02 was used by one public clonotype. NS3-1073 specific repertoires were highly diverse, with no significant diversity differences between acute resolver, follow-up resolver and acute chronic samples. Chronically infected subjects had no follow-up repertoires because NS3-1073 specific cells were too rare to sort. TRBV04 and TRBV06 gene families were preferentially used in all groups, and this usage was not explained by overrepresentation in the naive pool.

In its sample, this clone was seen once. Its cognate antigen has yet to be identified. No clone much larger than this one lies a single base away; base qualities are absent. Genomic DNA was extracted from the FACS-sorted cells, and the TCRbeta chains were sequenced by the commercial immunoSEQ service. Per the original workflow: ImmunoSEQ Analyzer software v3.0 and R v3.5.1 were the tools used to analyze the repertoire data. Only productive rearrangements were analyzed, because sequences with stop codons or out-of-frame rearrangements were removed. The sequencing provider supplied the metrics for Simpson diversity, Shannon entropy, CDR3 length and nucleotide addition. Based on frequency, clonotypes were placed into dominant, sub-dominant, low or lowest abundance groups, and clonotypes under 0.1% were left out of most analyses. A CDR3 amino acid clonotype was called public if the clonotype appeared in at least two subjects at a cumulative frequency of at least 0.5%. TCRdb holds this immuneACCESS table with in-frame rearrangements only. Some clones are missing; in checked studies, unresolved V genes explain under half, and the rest has no known cause. The V and J calls and the clone size are those of that table, but D and trimming were determined from the DNA. This sample has approximately 40,000 clones in its table, and 75% to 90% of those were observed once. The top ten clonotypes cover approximately 10% of the sample.

Explained via the paper, the time point label denotes: naive CD8 control sorted from an acute-time-point sample. Enrolled in the Montreal Hepatitis C Cohort (HEPCO) in Canada, the donors were people who inject drugs, and these donors were followed every 3 months. Acute primary HCV infection was defined by a positive HCV RNA or antibody test following a negative test within the previous 24 weeks. CD3, CD8 and CD45RO antibodies were used for surface staining, and dead cells were excluded with an aqua fixable dye. Under 10 spontaneous resolvers, defined by HCV RNA clearance within 24 weeks, were included in the cohort. Negative selection by means of the MACS CD8+ T cell Isolation Kit yielded CD8+ T cells from peripheral blood mononuclear cells recovered from cryopreservation by thawing. Cells were sorted on a BD FACSAria II cell sorter. Per the germline V gene, WSHSY is the CDR1 and SAAADI is the CDR2. Measured from the cysteine to the phenylalanine, the CDR3 is 13 residues long. Of all the DNA, just the CDR3 is kept, 39 bases in frame from base 1. Ends trimmed: V by 6 bases, J by 5 bases; bases unmatched to a gene: 6.

The clonotype was recovered from a young woman who spontaneously cleared hepatitis C infection. The specimen sequenced was naive CD8+ T cells from PBMCs. The cell subset or site tag for this specimen amounts to: sorted total naive CD45RO-negative CD8+ T cells. The chain was built from TRBV10-2 and TRBJ1-1; 7 bases in the middle match TRBD1. For the CDR3, the sequence is CASSRGMRTEAFF. The sequenced DNA is TGCGCCAGCAGCAGGGGGATGAGGACTGAAGCTTTCTTT.